Below are 5 T cell receptor beta chains sequenced from a single sample in a study of T-cell reconstitution after alpha-beta-depleted transplantation in children. Unique molecular identifiers were incorporated during preparation of the TCRbeta library. Via MiXCR, TCRdb re-called the PCR reads, giving one row per CDR3 protein. The table shows about a million distinct CDR3 sequences, with about 29% occurring only once. Sequences were derived from PBMCs, mostly from graft donor cells, sampled 360 days after TCRalphabeta/CD19-depleted stem cell transplant. These receptors came from a boy younger than two who had a stem cell transplant for SCID, so the T cells may come from the graft donor.

V usage is TRBV12-3 or TRBV12-4 and J usage is TRBJ2-6; D could derive from TRBD1 or TRBD2 (5 bases each). V dropped 1 base and J dropped 0 bases, with 16 bases sitting between them. The CDR3 is 19 residues long. CDR3 sequence: CASSLVGGPSYSGANVLTF. CDR3 sequence (DNA): TGTGCCAGCAGTTTAGTTGGGGGACCTTCTTACTCTGGGGCCAACGTCCTGACTTTC.

CDR3 protein: CASSLSWRGLSSPLHF. The CDR3 region has the DNA TGCGCCAGCAGCTTGTCTTGGAGGGGGCTTAGTTCACCCCTCCACTTT. The V call is TRBV5-1, the J call TRBJ1-6; 7 bases map to TRBD1. Germline V lookup: CDR1 SGHRS, CDR2 YFSETQ. The CDR3 runs to 16 residues. Trimming cost V 1 base and J 9 bases; bases outside gene matches: 10.

As DNA, the CDR3 is TGCAGTGCTATGCCCTATCGAACCGGGAACTATGGCTACACCTTC. It specifies CSAMPYRTGNYGYTF. This rearrangement joins TRBV20-1 to TRBJ1-2; D is unclear. Trimming shortened V by 4 bases and J by 2 bases, and 17 bases separated the two germline ends. From germline, CDR1 is DFQATT and CDR2 SNEGSKA (reference sequence). This CDR3 has 15 residues.

This clonotype was seen a few times. The gene calls are TRBV2 and TRBJ2-7; weak D call: TRBD1 (5 bases). The CDR3 is 14 residues long. The V gene lost 4 bases and the J gene lost 2 bases, with 12 bases spanning the gap. Germline CDR1 is SNHLY and CDR2 is FYNNEI. In DNA form, the CDR3 reads TGTGCCAGCAGTGTGGGGCCTCGCCCCTACGAGCAGTACTTC. Translation gives CASSVGPRPYEQYF.

The chain joins TRBV7-2 to TRBJ1-2, with D maybe TRBD1 (5 bases). The V gene's germline CDR1 is SGHTA and CDR2 FQGNSA. This CDR3 spans 12 amino acids. Trimming removed 2 bases at V and 6 bases at J, with 7 bases between. Written as DNA, the CDR3 is TGTGCCAGCAGCTTAAGGGGCAATGGCTACACCTTC. Its translation: CASSLRGNGYTF.